The present T cell receptor (beta chain) was sequenced within a study of cytomegalovirus exposure and HLA in healthy donors. Study-level background: The early release's HLA-typed donors yielded 80 million to 95 million unique TCRs.

Broader study findings: In a later analysis, compared with equally common non-associated chains, HLA-associated beta chains were more expanded. A later analysis by the authors found several of the most significant clusters apparently linked to common viral pathogens.

This CDR3 spans 15 amino acids. The trim removed 0 bases at V and 4 bases at J, leaving 5 bases unmatched. Germline V CDR1 and CDR2: SGDLS, YYNGEE. Both 60 Vbeta primers and 13 Jbeta primers went into the PCR. Some clones are missing from TCRdb's copy, which holds only in-frame ones; the method was immunoSEQ multiplex PCR. The repertoire consists of approximately 33,000 clones, with 53% occurring once and the leading ten covering more than 5%. Details on this clone: Its antigen is undetermined.

The specimen sequenced was PBMCs. The rearrangement links TRBV9 to TRBJ1-2; the match to TRBD1 covers 8 bases. The TCR comes from a woman in her forties in good health and CMV-seropositive. For the CDR3, the DNA is TGTGCCAGCAGCGTAGAGACAGGGGTTAGCTATGGCTACACCTTC. It translates to CASSVETGVSYGYTF. The full variable domain, with the rest looked up from reference TRBV9 and TRBJ1-2, is DSGVTQTPKHLITATGQRVTLRCSPRSGDLSVYWYQQSLDQGLQFLIQYYNGEERAKGNILERFSAQQFPDLHSELNLSSLELGDSALYFCASSVETGVSYGYTFGSGTRLTVV.